This passage covers 29 T cell receptor beta chains from one sample sequenced in a study of T cell responses to AZD1222 COVID-19 vaccine. The data were produced by immunoSEQ multiplex PCR, yet TCRdb's version contains in-frame clones alone and is incomplete. The sample shows 90,000 to 120,000 clones, approximately 89% of them seen only once. The sequencing used peripheral blood, collected on day 0 of AZD1222 vaccination. The source of these receptors is an adult in good health.

The rearrangement uses TRBV5-1 and TRBJ2-5, with D perhaps matching TRBD1 (5 bases). Trimming cost V 4 bases and J 2 bases, with 15 bases left between them. This CDR3 is built from 15 residues. CDR1 and CDR2 (germline): SGHRS, YFSETQ. The CDR3 DNA reads TGCGCCAGCAGCGCACAGGCGGCCGGACAAGAGACCCAGTACTTC. Translated, it gives CASSAQAAGQETQYF.

CDR3 coding DNA: TGTGCCAGCAGTTTAGAAGAGCTAACCGGGGAGCTGTTTTTT. This gives the protein CASSLEELTGELFF. The chain joins TRBV28 to TRBJ2-2, with unresolved D. The germline V gene encodes CDR1 MDHEN and CDR2 SYDVKM. This CDR3 is 14 amino acids long. Trimming removed 2 bases from V and 5 bases from J, with 9 bases in between.

About this clone itself: The junction departs from germline at one end; a sequencing error may be responsible. V gene TRBV6-5 combines with J gene TRBJ2-1; TRBD2 matches at 8 bases. Germline V CDR1 and CDR2: MNHEY, SVGAGI. CDR3 length equals 13 residues. The CDR3 region has the DNA TGTGCCAGCACTTACATAGCGGGGAGTGAGCAGTTCTTC. It is translated as CASTYIAGSEQFF.

The chain couples TRBV15 to TRBJ1-6; D not certain. CDR1 LNHNV and CDR2 YYDKDF come from the germline V gene (reference sequence). V lost 0 bases to trimming and J lost 4 bases, with 10 bases between them. The CDR3 spans 16 residues. The CDR3 is CATSRDNEQYNSPLHF. For the CDR3, the DNA is TGTGCCACCAGCAGAGATAATGAACAATATAATTCACCCCTCCACTTT.

The chain is built from TRBV30 and TRBJ2-3, with 8 nucleotides matching TRBD2. Trimming cost V 0 bases and J 3 bases; bases outside gene matches: 2. Germline values: CDR1 GTSNPN, CDR2 SVGIG (reference sequence). The CDR3 runs to 14 residues. The CDR3: CAWSVGGGTDTQYF. Here the CDR3 DNA reads TGTGCCTGGAGTGTAGGCGGGGGGACAGATACGCAGTATTTT.

The chain links TRBV2 to TRBJ1-1; D ambiguous. The CDR3 loop spans 12 amino acids. Trimming took off 8 bases at V and 1 base at J, with 8 bases between the two ends. Per germline, CDR1 SNHLY and CDR2 FYNNEI. The CDR3 loop reads CASGPENTEAFF. The CDR3 DNA follows: TGTGCCAGCGGGCCAGAGAACACTGAAGCTTTCTTT.

This clone was counted a few times. The chain recombines TRBV6-1 with TRBJ2-5; a weak D match, TRBD2 (6 bases). V was pared by 3 bases and J by 1 base, with 12 bases between. Germline V lookup: CDR1 MNHNS, CDR2 SASEGT. The CDR3 contains 15 residues. The CDR3 bases are TGTGCCAGCAGTGAGGCCCTGGGGGGCCAAGAGACCCAGTACTTC. It yields the protein CASSEALGGQETQYF.

V usage is TRBV3-1 (or the pseudogene TRBV3-2) and J usage is TRBJ1-2, with a possible D match to TRBD1 (5 bases). V lost 4 bases and J 2 bases, leaving 8 bases between the germline ends. This CDR3 comprises 13 residues. Germline-derived CDR1 and CDR2 are LGHDT and YNNKEL (reference sequence). DNA for the CDR3: TGTGCCAGCAGCCGGCGGGGGAACTATGGCTACACCTTC. This sequence encodes CASSRRGNYGYTF.

The V gene is TRBV18, the J gene TRBJ1-1; D is ambiguous. Germline V gene lookup returns CDR1 KGHSH and CDR2 LQKENI. The V end lost 0 bases, the J end lost 5 bases, and 16 bases lay between the germline ends. CDR3 length: 16 residues. The CDR3 coding sequence is TGTGCCAGCTCACCACCAGGCACGGCTACGGGGACTGAAGCTTTCTTT. Translation gives CASSPPGTATGTEAFF.

Only one count was recorded for this clone. The DNA for the CDR3 is TGTGCCAGCTCAAGACAGGGCGAGCAGTACTTC. Protein product: CASSRQGEQYF. V is TRBV18 and J is TRBJ2-7; 7 bases match TRBD1. V trimming: 5 bases; J trimming: 6 bases; junction bases outside the gene matches: 1. The germline CDR1 and CDR2 sequences are KGHSH and LQKENI. CDR3 length: 11 amino acids.

The V gene is TRBV5-6, the J gene TRBJ2-1; D possibly matches TRBD1 or TRBD2 (5 bases each). Per germline, CDR1 SGHDT and CDR2 YYEEEE. Trimming took off 2 bases at V and 2 bases at J, with 11 bases between the two ends. The CDR3 contains 15 residues. The CDR3 DNA is TGTGCCAGCAGCTTTGGAGTGGGGGCCTACAATGAGCAGTTCTTC. It yields the protein CASSFGVGAYNEQFF.

The genes are TRBV30 and TRBJ2-3; TRBD1 matches 8 bases. The CDR3 consists of 14 residues. V lost 0 bases to trimming and J lost 4 bases; unmatched junction nucleotides: 3. Germline V lookup: CDR1 GTSNPN, CDR2 SVGIG (reference sequence). The CDR3: CAWSVGQGSDTQYF. The CDR3 bases are TGTGCCTGGAGTGTAGGACAGGGATCAGATACGCAGTATTTT.

The chain employs TRBV10-1 and TRBJ1-1; D is undetermined. The CDR3 contains 15 residues. Trimming took 0 bases from V and 0 from J, leaving 8 bases between them. Germline V gene sequence: CDR1 WNHNN, CDR2 SYGVQD (reference sequence). CDR3 residues: CASSESTVMNTEAFF. CDR3 nucleotides: TGCGCCAGCAGTGAGTCGACGGTTATGAACACTGAAGCTTTCTTT.

The chain couples TRBV9 to TRBJ1-2; D uncertain. Germline V gene lookup returns CDR1 SGDLS and CDR2 YYNGEE. Trimming removed 0 bases at V and 2 bases at J, with 8 bases between. The length of the CDR3 is 14 residues. The CDR3 region has the DNA TGTGCCAGCAGCGTAGGCGCCAGAAACTATGGCTACACCTTC. Its protein product is CASSVGARNYGYTF.

The V and J genes are TRBV5-5 and TRBJ1-1; the D is unclear. V lost 4 bases and J lost 0, with 7 bases in between. The CDR3 is made up of 13 amino acids. Germline CDR1 is SGHKS and CDR2 is YYEKEE (reference sequence). The CDR3 DNA is TGTGCCAGCAGCCCGATCATGAACACTGAAGCTTTCTTT. Translation gives CASSPIMNTEAFF.

The rearrangement joins TRBV4-1 to TRBJ1-1, with 12 bases matching TRBD1. With 2 bases clipped from V and 6 bases from J, the junction kept 7 bases outside the gene matches. CDR3 length: 16 amino acids. The V gene's germline CDR1 is MGHRA and CDR2 YSYEKL. CDR3 loop: CASSQTPGQGASEAFF. CDR3 nucleotides: TGCGCCAGCAGCCAAACTCCGGGACAGGGGGCATCTGAAGCTTTCTTT.

This chain uses TRBV6-2 or TRBV6-3 with TRBJ2-7; tentative D call: TRBD2 (7 bases). The germline gives CDR1 MNHEY, CDR2 SVGEGT. The CDR3 is 17 residues long. V was shortened by 0 bases and J by 3 bases, with 18 bases between the two germline ends. CDR3 in amino acids: CASSYSRGAVGNYEQYF. The CDR3 nucleotides are TGTGCCAGCAGTTACTCCCGGGGGGCCGTTGGGAACTACGAGCAGTACTTC.

The chain uses TRBV9 and TRBJ2-5, with TRBD2 matching over 7 bases. The germline CDR1 and CDR2 sequences are SGDLS and YYNGEE. The CDR3 contains 20 residues. V was pared by 4 bases and J by 5 bases, with 26 bases of the junction left unmatched. The CDR3 DNA follows: TGTGCCAGCAGCCCCGATACGGCTAGTGGGGGGGTCACTAATGGGGAGACCCAGTACTTC. Amino acid sequence: CASSPDTASGGVTNGETQYF. Together with reference TRBV9 and TRBJ2-5, the CDR3 gives the full variable domain: DSGVTQTPKHLITATGQRVTLRCSPRSGDLSVYWYQQSLDQGLQFLIQYYNGEERAKGNILERFSAQQFPDLHSELNLSSLELGDSALYFCASSPDTASGGVTNGETQYFGPGTRLLVL.

The J gene is TRBJ2-3, the V gene TRBV28; D may be TRBD2 (7 bases). Trimming left V 7 bases short and J 2 bases short, with 31 bases between. Per the germline V gene, CDR1 is MDHEN and CDR2 is SYDVKM. CDR3 length equals 20 residues. This CDR3 is CASIKWGGIQRPRPTDTQYF. The DNA for the CDR3 is TGTGCCAGCATCAAGTGGGGGGGCATTCAAAGACCACGACCCACAGATACGCAGTATTTT.

V usage is TRBV5-1 and J usage is TRBJ2-7; no reliable D call. Deletions cut 0 bases from V and 6 bases from J, with 10 bases between. There are 13 residues in the CDR3. Germline V CDR1 and CDR2: SGHRS, YFSETQ. CDR3 bases: TGCGCCAGCAGCTTGGGGTCCGTACTCGAGCAGTACTTC. Its translation is CASSLGSVLEQYF.

This sequence joins TRBV11-3 and TRBJ1-1, with 7 bases lining up with TRBD1. CDR3 size: 14 residues. Looked up from germline, CDR1 is SGHNT and CDR2 is YENEEA. Trimming cost V 3 bases and J 6 bases; bases outside gene matches: 7. The CDR3 sequence is CASSLGTVAAEAFF. The CDR3 DNA reads as TGTGCCAGCAGCTTGGGGACAGTCGCCGCTGAAGCTTTCTTT.

This rearrangement joins TRBV7-3 to TRBJ2-1, with D possibly being TRBD1 (5 bases). CDR1 and CDR2 from the germline V gene are SGHTA and FQGTGA. CDR3 length: 14 residues. The V end was cut by 3 bases, the J end by 4 bases, with 10 bases between. As DNA, the CDR3 is TGTGCCAGCAGCTTGGGGCACAGTTACAATGAGCAGTTCTTC. Its translation: CASSLGHSYNEQFF.

The V gene is TRBV7-9, the J gene TRBJ1-2; TRBD1 matches at 9 bases. J gave up 9 bases and V 2 bases, and 7 bases lay outside the gene matches. Germline-derived CDR1 and CDR2 are SEHNR and FQNEAQ (reference sequence). This CDR3 is built from 14 residues. CDR3 loop: CASSLTGQGTSYTF. DNA of the CDR3: TGTGCCAGCAGCTTAACCGGACAGGGGACGAGCTACACCTTC.

The chain carries TRBV10-1 and TRBJ2-3; TRBD1 might be the D (6 bases). V lost 7 bases to trimming and J lost 5 bases, with 22 bases between them. CDR3 length: 16 residues. Germline values: CDR1 WNHNN, CDR2 SYGVQD (reference sequence). CDR3 bases: TGCGCCAGCACCTACCCTTTTGAGAGGGGACAAGATACGCAGTATTTT. Residues: CASTYPFERGQDTQYF.

A single count supports this clone. The chain recombines TRBV6-5 with TRBJ2-1; D is unclear. The germline gives CDR1 MNHEY, CDR2 SVGAGI. V was clipped by 6 bases and J by 5 bases, with 11 bases between them. The CDR3 covers 13 residues. CDR3 DNA sequence: TGTGCCAGCAGAGACACAGACCACAATGAGCAGTTCTTC. Its translation is CASRDTDHNEQFF.

The chain joins TRBV25-1 to TRBJ2-1; D uncertain. V was trimmed by 0 bases and J by 8 bases, leaving 8 bases between them. The germline CDR1 and CDR2 sequences are MGHDK and SYGVNS. The CDR3 length is 13 residues. This CDR3 is CASSEYIRDEQFF. In nucleotides, the CDR3 is TGTGCCAGCAGTGAATATATTCGCGATGAGCAGTTCTTC.

The chain combines TRBV4-1 with TRBJ2-2, with D possibly matching TRBD1 (5 bases). The CDR3 is 14 amino acids. The germline gives CDR1 MGHRA, CDR2 YSYEKL. The V end lost 0 bases, the J end lost 9 bases, and 11 bases lay between the germline ends. CDR3 protein: CASSQDRARWELFF. CDR3 DNA: TGCGCCAGCAGCCAAGACAGGGCGCGATGGGAGCTGTTTTTT.

This chain connects TRBV30 to TRBJ1-5; the D is unclear. CDR1 and CDR2 from the germline V gene are GTSNPN and SVGIG (reference sequence). The CDR3 sequence is 14 residues long. V shed 0 bases and J shed 5 bases, with 11 bases lying between them. The CDR3 DNA is TGTGCCTGGAGTGTAAAAGGCGGAGATCAGCCCCAGCATTTT. Translation gives CAWSVKGGDQPQHF. Complete variable domain (other parts from reference TRBV30 and TRBJ1-5): SQTIHQWPATLVQPVGSPLSLECTVEGTSNPNLYWYRQAAGRGLQLLFYSVGIGQISSEVPQNLSASRPQDRQFILSSKKLLLSDSGFYLCAWSVKGGDQPQHFGDGTRLSIL.

This clone appeared a single time. The chain joins TRBV11-3 to TRBJ2-1, with TRBD2 matching over 8 bases. Germline loops: CDR1 SGHNT, CDR2 YENEEA. J lost 10 bases, V lost 5 bases, and 10 bases had no gene match. The CDR3 length is 14 residues. CDR3 amino acids: CASSTRAGVEEQFF. The CDR3, as DNA: TGTGCCAGCAGCACGCGAGCGGGGGTGGAGGAGCAGTTCTTC. The complete variable domain, with remaining parts taken from reference TRBV11-3 and TRBJ2-1, reads EAGVVQSPRYKIIEKKQPVAFWCNPISGHNTLYWYLQNLGQGPELLIRYENEEAVDDSQLPKDRFSAERLKGVDSTLKIQPAELGDSAVYLCASSTRAGVEEQFFGPGTRLTVL.